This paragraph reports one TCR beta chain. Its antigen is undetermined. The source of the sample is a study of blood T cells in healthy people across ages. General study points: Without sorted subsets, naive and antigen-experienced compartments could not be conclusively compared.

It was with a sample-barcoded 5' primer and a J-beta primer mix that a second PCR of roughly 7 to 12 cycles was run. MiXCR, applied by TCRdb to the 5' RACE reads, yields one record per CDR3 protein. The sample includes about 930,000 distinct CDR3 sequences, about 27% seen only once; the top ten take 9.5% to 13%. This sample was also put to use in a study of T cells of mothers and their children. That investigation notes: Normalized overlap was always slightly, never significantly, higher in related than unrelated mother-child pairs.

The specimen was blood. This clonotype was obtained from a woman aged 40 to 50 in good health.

In DNA, the CDR3 is TGTGCCAGCAGTTACAGGCGTAGGCAGGGGGCCCGAGAGACCCAGTACTTC. Residues: CASSYRRRQGARETQYF. The J gene is TRBJ2-7, the V gene TRBV6-2 or TRBV6-3, with TRBD1 identical over 8 bases. Gene TRBJ2-5 matches the end of the DNA better, so the J call may be wrong. The CDR3 contains 17 residues. The germline gives CDR1 MNHEY, CDR2 SVGEGT.